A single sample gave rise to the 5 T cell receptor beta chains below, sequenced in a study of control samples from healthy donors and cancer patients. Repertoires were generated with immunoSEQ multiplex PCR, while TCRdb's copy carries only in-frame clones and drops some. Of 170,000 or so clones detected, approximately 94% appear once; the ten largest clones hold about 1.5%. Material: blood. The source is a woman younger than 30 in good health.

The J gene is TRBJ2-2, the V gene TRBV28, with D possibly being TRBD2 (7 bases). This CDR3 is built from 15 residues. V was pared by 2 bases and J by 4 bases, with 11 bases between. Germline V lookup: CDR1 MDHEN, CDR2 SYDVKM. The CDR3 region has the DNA TGTGCCAGCAGTTTACCAGGGGAGGGCACCGGGGAGCTGTTTTTT. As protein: CASSLPGEGTGELFF.

The CDR3 loop reads CASSVTGGAAGELFF. The CDR3 nucleotides read TGTGCCAGCAGCGTTACAGGGGGCGCAGCCGGGGAGCTGTTTTTT. This chain links TRBV28 with TRBJ2-2, with TRBD1 matching over 9 bases. After removal of 6 bases from V and 6 bases from J, the junction contained 8 bases not matched to a gene. There are 15 residues in the CDR3. Germline-derived CDR1 and CDR2 are MDHEN and SYDVKM.

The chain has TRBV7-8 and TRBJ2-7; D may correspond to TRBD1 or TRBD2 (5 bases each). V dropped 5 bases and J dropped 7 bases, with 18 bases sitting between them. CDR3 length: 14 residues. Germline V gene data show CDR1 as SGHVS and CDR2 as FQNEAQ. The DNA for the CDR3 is TGTGCCAGCAGCCACCCCGGGGCGCTTGGGGAGCAGTACTTC. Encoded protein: CASSHPGALGEQYF.

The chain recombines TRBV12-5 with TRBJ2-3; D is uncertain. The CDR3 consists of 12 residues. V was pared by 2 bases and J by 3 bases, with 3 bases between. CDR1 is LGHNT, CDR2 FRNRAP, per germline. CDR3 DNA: TGTGCTAGTGGTTTGTTGACAGATACGCAGTATTTT. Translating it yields CASGLLTDTQYF.

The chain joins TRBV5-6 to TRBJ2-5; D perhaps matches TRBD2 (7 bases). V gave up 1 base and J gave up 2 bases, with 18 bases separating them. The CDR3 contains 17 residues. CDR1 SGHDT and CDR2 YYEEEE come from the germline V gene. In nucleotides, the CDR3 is TGTGCCAGCAGCTTGATGGGGCGGGGGCAAGCTCAAGAGACCCAGTACTTC. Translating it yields CASSLMGRGQAQETQYF.